These 17 T cell receptor beta chains came from one sample sequenced in a study of shared clonotypes between healthy human individuals. This table comes from immunoSEQ multiplex PCR, and its TCRdb copy is limited to in-frame clones, with some not included. This sample carries under 600,000 clones, around 97% of them seen once, and the ten largest clones take 0.055% to 0.07%. The sequencing sample was made of naive CD4+ T cells sorted from blood. Indicated subset: CD45RA+ positively selected. All receptors come from a woman in her twenties or thirties in good health.

J is TRBJ2-7 and V is TRBV11-2; D possibly corresponds to TRBD2 (5 bases). The CDR3 has 15 amino acids. V was cut by 4 bases and J by 6 bases, with 19 bases left in between. Germline loops: CDR1 SGHAT, CDR2 FQNNGV. CDR3 amino acids: CASSSSAGVSAEQYF. In nucleotides, the CDR3 is TGTGCCAGCAGCTCCTCGGCGGGCGTATCCGCCGAGCAGTACTTC.

V usage is TRBV2 and J usage is TRBJ2-7, with 13 bases identical to TRBD2. CDR1 and CDR2 (germline): SNHLY, FYNNEI. The CDR3 runs to 14 residues. The trim removed 6 bases at V and 1 base at J, leaving 0 bases unmatched. This CDR3 reads CASRGLAGSYEQYF. The CDR3, as DNA: TGTGCCAGCAGGGGACTAGCGGGATCCTACGAGCAGTACTTC. Variable domain in full (rest from reference TRBV2 and TRBJ2-7): EPEVTQTPSHQVTQMGQEVILRCVPISNHLYFYWYRQILGQKVEFLVSFYNNEISEKSEIFDDQFSVERPDGSNFTLKIRSTKLEDSAMYFCASRGLAGSYEQYFGPGTRLTVT.

The chain uses TRBV4-2 and TRBJ1-5; D is ambiguous. Germline V gives CDR1 LGHNA, CDR2 YNFKEQ. The CDR3 spans 16 residues. Trimming stripped 5 bases from V and 5 bases from J, with 19 bases between. CDR3 coding DNA: TGTGCCAGCAGCTTGGAACCCCTGACTAGAGATCAGCCCCAGCATTTT. Protein product: CASSLEPLTRDQPQHF.

This chain connects TRBV18 to TRBJ2-6; D uncertain. With 5 bases removed from V and 3 bases from J, the gap between germline ends came to 8 bases. CDR1 is KGHSH and CDR2 is LQKENI in the germline V gene. There are 14 residues in the CDR3. Here the CDR3 reads CASSKGDGANVLTF. In DNA, the CDR3 is TGTGCCAGCTCAAAGGGTGATGGGGCCAACGTCCTGACTTTC.

This rearrangement joins TRBV7-2 to TRBJ1-3; 8 nucleotides match TRBD1. The CDR3 consists of 15 residues. Looked up from germline, CDR1 is SGHTA and CDR2 is FQGNSA. The ends lost 2 bases at V and 4 bases at J; junction bases unmatched: 4. This chain's CDR3 is CASSLLRGPGNTIYF. CDR3 nucleotide sequence: TGTGCCAGCAGCTTACTCAGGGGGCCGGGAAACACCATATATTTT.

This sequence joins TRBV6-5 and TRBJ1-5; the match to TRBD1 covers 12 bases. Trimming removed 4 bases from V and 7 bases from J; junction bases left unmatched: 5. The CDR3 length is 15 residues. Looked up from germline, CDR1 is MNHEY and CDR2 is SVGAGI. In nucleotides, the CDR3 is TGTGCCAGCAGTTGGGACAGGGGGCGACGACAGCCCCAGCATTTT. It codes for CASSWDRGRRQPQHF.

This rearrangement joins TRBV28 to TRBJ1-3; 8 nucleotides match TRBD1. This CDR3 has 14 amino acids. CDR1 is MDHEN and CDR2 is SYDVKM in the germline V gene. Unmatched junction bases numbered 5, after V lost 6 bases and J lost 4 bases. The CDR3 bases are TGTGCCAGCAGCCGCAGGGGGCTAGGAAACACCATATATTTT. This codes for CASSRRGLGNTIYF.

This clone was seen just once. The chain is built from TRBV18 and TRBJ1-1, with unresolved D. In germline, CDR1 is KGHSH, CDR2 LQKENI. The CDR3 is 14 amino acids. V was clipped by 6 bases and J by 0 bases, with 11 bases between them. This CDR3 is CASSPRDLNTEAFF. The CDR3 DNA is TGTGCCAGCTCCCCGAGGGATTTGAACACTGAAGCTTTCTTT.

This chain links TRBV11-2 with TRBJ2-2, with unresolved D. The CDR3 runs 14 residues. Germline V gene data show CDR1 as SGHAT and CDR2 as FQNNGV. The V gene lost 1 base and the J gene lost 6 bases, with 9 bases spanning the gap. CDR3 residues: CASSLARTPGELFF. In DNA form, the CDR3 reads TGTGCCAGCAGCTTAGCCCGGACCCCCGGGGAGCTGTTTTTT.

The chain combines TRBV28 with TRBJ2-1; 9 bases match TRBD1. J lost 10 bases, V lost 10 bases, and 14 bases had no gene match. The CDR3 runs to 14 residues. Germline V gene sequence: CDR1 MDHEN, CDR2 SYDVKM. This CDR3 is CATRRDRDRREQFF. CDR3 coding DNA: TGTGCCACAAGACGGGACAGGGACCGCAGGGAGCAGTTCTTC.

The CDR3 nucleotides are TGTGCCAGCAGTGAGTCAGCGGGAGCGACTAGCACAGATACGCAGTATTTT. Protein product: CASSESAGATSTDTQYF. The rearrangement links TRBV25-1 to TRBJ2-3; TRBD2 matches 8 bases. Per the germline V gene, CDR1 is MGHDK and CDR2 is SYGVNS. V shed 3 bases, J shed 0 bases, and the junction held 8 bases outside the gene matches. The CDR3 consists of 17 residues.

V and J are TRBV7-2 and TRBJ2-1, with D possibly being TRBD1 or TRBD2 (6 bases each). V lost 2 bases and J lost 1, with 21 bases in between. The CDR3 runs 19 residues. Germline-derived CDR1 and CDR2 are SGHTA and FQGNSA. The CDR3 sequence: CASSLIGTREGGSYNEQFF. CDR3 bases: TGTGCCAGCAGCTTAATCGGGACCAGGGAAGGGGGGTCCTACAATGAGCAGTTCTTC.

The gene calls are TRBV6-4 and TRBJ2-5; 7 positions match TRBD2. The trim removed 6 bases at V and 2 bases at J, leaving 3 bases unmatched. There are 13 residues in the CDR3. Germline CDR1 reads MRHNA; CDR2 reads SNTAGT. CDR3 loop: CASSRDYQETQYF. CDR3 nucleotide sequence: TGTGCCAGCAGCCGGGACTATCAAGAGACCCAGTACTTC.

Comments on this clone: The sample has other DNA sequences that encode this CDR3 too. The chain carries TRBV15 and TRBJ1-4; 8 bases are shared with TRBD1. J was trimmed by 5 bases and V by 1 base; bases with no gene match: 0. Germline assignment: CDR1 LNHNV and CDR2 YYDKDF (reference sequence). The CDR3 covers 14 residues. As DNA, the CDR3 is TGTGCCACCAGCAGAGGACAGGGGAATGAAAAACTGTTTTTT. Its translation: CATSRGQGNEKLFF.

CDR3 sequence (DNA): TGCGCCAGCAGGGCTGGTAGGTGGGACACTGAAGCTTTCTTT. It translates to CASRAGRWDTEAFF. The chain uses TRBV5-1 and TRBJ1-1; the D is unclear. V lost 5 bases and J lost 3, with 14 bases in between. Germline V gene data show CDR1 as SGHRS and CDR2 as YFSETQ. This CDR3 spans 14 amino acids.

CDR3: CASSLAAGTVRYEQYF. The DNA for the CDR3 is TGCGCCAGCAGCTTGGCTGCGGGAACAGTACGCTACGAGCAGTACTTC. V gene TRBV5-1 combines with J gene TRBJ2-7, with a possible D match to TRBD2 (6 bases). The germline gives CDR1 SGHRS, CDR2 YFSETQ. The CDR3 is 16 amino acids. V was cut by 0 bases and J by 3 bases, with 16 bases left in between. Drawing the rest from reference TRBV5-1 and TRBJ2-7, the complete variable domain is KAGVTQTPRYLIKTRGQQVTLSCSPISGHRSVSWYQQTPGQGLQFLFEYFSETQRNKGNFPGRFSGRQFSNSRSEMNVSTLELGDSALYLCASSLAAGTVRYEQYFGPGTRLTVT.

The chain carries TRBV7-3 and TRBJ2-3; the match to TRBD1 covers 9 bases. The V and J ends lost 5 bases and 4 bases, in that order; junction bases with no gene match: 4. The CDR3 is 14 residues long. Germline V CDR1 and CDR2: SGHTA, FQGTGA. As DNA, the CDR3 is TGTGCCAGCAGCACGGGACAGGGCTCAGATACGCAGTATTTT. It translates to CASSTGQGSDTQYF.